These 29 T cell receptor beta chains came from one sample sequenced in a study of shared clonotypes between healthy human individuals (dated by TCRdb to 2020 to 2022). The protocol used for the library was the immunoSEQ multiplex PCR assay. Entries here come from immuneACCESS through TCRdb and include only in-frame sequences with V and J called. Some clones fail to appear in such tables; in the studies checked, an unresolved V gene covers under half of the shortfall, and the cause of the remainder is unknown. The sample has some 2.3 million clones on record, approximately 93% of them singletons. The top ten constitute about 0.39% of the sample. Sequencing input: naive CD4+ T cells from PBMCs. The intended sense of this specimen's cell subset or site label: CD45RA+ positively selected. These receptors originate from a man aged 18 to 35 in good health. Some clones in this sample may be carry-over from other donors' samples.

The chain recombines TRBV7-2 with TRBJ2-1; D possibly corresponds to TRBD2 (5 bases). The CDR3 length is 18 residues. V dropped 1 base and J dropped 7 bases, with 23 bases sitting between them. In germline, CDR1 is SGHTA, CDR2 FQGNSA. CDR3 sequence reads: CASSLGPPLVPGVNEQFF. The CDR3 DNA reads as TGTGCCAGCAGCTTAGGCCCCCCACTGGTACCCGGGGTGAATGAGCAGTTCTTC.

The gene calls are TRBV5-1 and TRBJ2-5, with 8 bases fitting TRBD1. Germline V CDR1 and CDR2: SGHRS, YFSETQ. The length of the CDR3 is 15 residues. J was trimmed by 6 bases and V by 3 bases; bases with no gene match: 10. The CDR3, as DNA: TGCGCCAGCAGCTCGGGGACAGGATCGTGGAAGACCCAGTACTTC. It yields the protein CASSSGTGSWKTQYF.

The chain has TRBV6-1 and TRBJ2-1; D not certain. The V and J ends lost 8 bases and 4 bases respectively, with 15 bases between them. Per germline, CDR1 MNHNS and CDR2 SASEGT. This CDR3 contains 14 residues. CDR3 loop: CASGGQERYNEQFF. In DNA form, the CDR3 reads TGTGCCAGCGGCGGCCAGGAGAGATACAATGAGCAGTTCTTC.

The chain joins TRBV6-6 to TRBJ2-6; weak D call: TRBD2 (5 bases). The CDR3 spans 14 residues. Looked up from germline, CDR1 is MNHNY and CDR2 is SVGAGI (reference sequence). V was trimmed by 5 bases and J by 7 bases, leaving 12 bases between them. The CDR3 is CASSTLADANVLTF. The DNA of the CDR3 is TGTGCCAGCAGTACCCTAGCAGATGCCAACGTCCTGACTTTC.

The rearrangement uses TRBV25-1 and TRBJ2-2; 10 bases are shared with TRBD1. The CDR3 consists of 14 residues. The germline V gene encodes CDR1 MGHDK and CDR2 SYGVNS. After removal of 8 bases from V and 7 bases from J, the junction contained 7 bases not matched to a gene. DNA of the CDR3: TGTGCCAGCCGGGGACAGGGGAAGGGCGGGGAGCTGTTTTTT. As protein: CASRGQGKGGELFF.

The V call is TRBV15, the J call TRBJ2-6; D is undetermined. Trimming stripped 0 bases from V and 0 bases from J, with 27 bases between. The CDR3 is made up of 23 amino acids. Germline-derived CDR1 and CDR2 are LNHNV and YYDKDF (reference sequence). Here the CDR3 DNA reads TGTGCCACCAGCAGAGAGGGATATATGGTGGACGAACGGCTGAGCTCTGGGGCCAACGTCCTGACTTTC. Protein product: CATSREGYMVDERLSSGANVLTF.

In this sample, this clone turned up a few times. The genes are TRBV9 and TRBJ1-5; D is unresolved. CDR3 length equals 14 residues. Germline loops: CDR1 SGDLS, CDR2 YYNGEE. V lost 0 bases and J lost 5, with 9 bases in between. Here the CDR3 reads CASSVDPRHQPQHF. The CDR3 DNA reads TGTGCCAGCAGCGTAGACCCCAGACATCAGCCCCAGCATTTT.

This chain connects TRBV5-1 to TRBJ2-1; TRBD1 aligns across 9 bases. Germline lookup yields CDR1 SGHRS and CDR2 YFSETQ. This CDR3 comprises 15 residues. The V gene end was trimmed by 4 bases and the J gene end by 7 bases; junction bases not matched to a gene: 9. This chain's CDR3 is CASSLWGQGGNEQFF. In nucleotides, the CDR3 is TGCGCCAGCAGCCTGTGGGGACAGGGAGGTAATGAGCAGTTCTTC. Complete variable domain (other parts from reference TRBV5-1 and TRBJ2-1): KAGVTQTPRYLIKTRGQQVTLSCSPISGHRSVSWYQQTPGQGLQFLFEYFSETQRNKGNFPGRFSGRQFSNSRSEMNVSTLELGDSALYLCASSLWGQGGNEQFFGPGTRLTVL.

This chain joins TRBV5-5 and TRBJ1-1; D ambiguous. V lost 0 bases and J lost 6, with 6 bases in between. Looked up from germline, CDR1 is SGHKS and CDR2 is YYEKEE (reference sequence). There are 12 residues in the CDR3. The CDR3 DNA follows: TGTGCCAGCAGCTTGGACAGTGCTGAAGCTTTCTTT. This codes for CASSLDSAEAFF.

This clone was observed a single time. The J gene is TRBJ1-2, the V gene TRBV6-1; TRBD1 is a possible D gene (5 bases). The ends were cut back, 2 bases at V and 3 bases at J, with 16 bases in the middle. The CDR3 is 16 amino acids. CDR1 MNHNS and CDR2 SASEGT come from the germline V gene. The CDR3 DNA reads as TGTGCCAGCAGTGAACCTGTGTCAGGGCCAGACTATGGCTACACCTTC. This encodes CASSEPVSGPDYGYTF.

This rearrangement joins TRBV29-1 to TRBJ1-4, with 7 bases identical to TRBD1. This CDR3 is 14 amino acids long. J was trimmed by 8 bases and V by 0 bases; bases with no gene match: 6. CDR1 and CDR2 from the germline V gene are SQVTM and ANQGSEA. This CDR3 reads CSVEETGRSEKLFF. Written as DNA, the CDR3 is TGCAGCGTTGAAGAGACAGGGCGTAGCGAAAAACTGTTTTTT.

The chain joins TRBV2 to TRBJ2-7; a weak D match, TRBD2 (5 bases). The CDR3 runs to 15 residues. V was clipped by 6 bases and J by 5 bases, with 20 bases between them. Germline V gene sequence: CDR1 SNHLY, CDR2 FYNNEI. The CDR3 region has the DNA TGTGCCAGCAGGGTCGAGGGCGGGTCTGGGAACGAGCAGTACTTC. It codes for CASRVEGGSGNEQYF.

As concerns this clone: This specimen includes other DNA sequences encoding the same CDR3. The chain is built from TRBV9 and TRBJ2-2, with TRBD1 matching 9 bases. The V gene's germline CDR1 is SGDLS and CDR2 YYNGEE. The CDR3 has 15 amino acids. The J segment lost 8 bases and the V segment lost 4 bases, leaving 9 bases of the junction unmatched. CDR3 sequence reads: CASSPRTGAAGELFF. CDR3 sequence (DNA): TGTGCCAGCAGCCCCAGGACAGGGGCAGCGGGGGAGCTGTTTTTT.

This clone came up a few times. V and J are TRBV5-4 and TRBJ1-1; D perhaps matches TRBD1 (6 bases). This CDR3 has 15 amino acids. With 4 bases removed from V and 0 bases from J, the gap between germline ends came to 13 bases. Germline V gene data show CDR1 as SGHNT and CDR2 as YYREEE (reference sequence). The chain's CDR3 is CASSPQGHLNTEAFF. CDR3 coding DNA: TGTGCCAGCAGCCCGCAGGGGCACCTGAACACTGAAGCTTTCTTT.

The chain has TRBV2 and TRBJ1-1; D perhaps matches TRBD1 (6 bases). This CDR3 region has 15 residues. Trimming shortened V by 8 bases and J by 4 bases, and 20 bases separated the two germline ends. Germline V CDR1 and CDR2: SNHLY, FYNNEI. This CDR3 reads CASVSSGGASTEAFF. As DNA, the CDR3 is TGTGCCAGCGTTTCGTCGGGGGGCGCGAGCACTGAAGCTTTCTTT.

J is TRBJ2-1 and V is TRBV5-4; D assignment may be TRBD1 or TRBD2 (5 bases each). This CDR3 comprises 16 residues. Per the germline V gene, CDR1 is SGHNT and CDR2 is YYREEE (reference sequence). V was trimmed by 4 bases and J by 1 base, leaving 15 bases between them. The CDR3 sequence is CASSTGTHGSYNEQFF. For the CDR3, the DNA is TGTGCCAGCAGCACCGGGACCCACGGATCCTACAATGAGCAGTTCTTC.

The chain joins TRBV5-4 to TRBJ2-7; 7 nucleotides match TRBD1. Germline trimming cut 4 bases from V and 1 base from J; bases unmatched to any gene: 2. The germline CDR1 and CDR2 sequences are SGHNT and YYREEE (reference sequence). CDR3 length: 13 residues. CDR3 loop: CASSVGQSYEQYF. CDR3 nucleotide sequence: TGTGCCAGCAGCGTGGGACAGTCCTACGAGCAGTACTTC.

This chain uses TRBV27 with TRBJ1-1; D is unclear. V gave up 2 bases and J gave up 0 bases, with 7 bases separating them. The CDR3 sequence is 14 residues long. Germline V lookup: CDR1 MNHEY, CDR2 SMNVEV (reference sequence). The CDR3 DNA is TGTGCCAGCAGTTTAGTCCCTATGAACACTGAAGCTTTCTTT. Its protein is CASSLVPMNTEAFF.

V is TRBV28 and J is TRBJ2-5; D remains unclear. V was shortened by 8 bases and J by 1 base, with 17 bases between the two germline ends. In germline, CDR1 is MDHEN, CDR2 SYDVKM. The CDR3 contains 15 residues. The CDR3 sequence: CASLDSLLAQETQYF. The CDR3 DNA follows: TGTGCCAGCCTCGACTCCCTCTTGGCCCAAGAGACCCAGTACTTC.

This clone appeared a single time. This chain joins TRBV30 and TRBJ2-3; 7 nucleotides align to TRBD2. Trimming at V came to 1 base and at J to 8 bases, leaving 6 bases not matched to a gene. The CDR3 has 13 residues. The germline CDR1 and CDR2 sequences are GTSNPN and SVGIG (reference sequence). The CDR3: CAWSAFPGGTQYF. CDR3 nucleotides: TGTGCCTGGAGTGCCTTTCCGGGGGGTACGCAGTATTTT.

This clone was counted once. V and J are TRBV28 and TRBJ2-3; 12 nucleotides agree with TRBD2. J lost 3 bases, V lost 6 bases, and 16 bases had no gene match. This CDR3 region has 19 residues. The V gene's germline CDR1 is MDHEN and CDR2 SYDVKM. CDR3 in amino acids: CASSSDRGWTSGDTDTQYF. In nucleotides, the CDR3 is TGTGCCAGCAGCTCAGACAGGGGATGGACTAGCGGGGATACAGATACGCAGTATTTT. The entire variable domain, with the rest obtained from reference TRBV28 and TRBJ2-3, is as follows: DVKVTQSSRYLVKRTGEKVFLECVQDMDHENMFWYRQDPGLGLRLIYFSYDVKMKEKGDIPEGYSVSREKKERFSLILESASTNQTSMYLCASSSDRGWTSGDTDTQYFGPGTRLTVL.

CDR3 bases: TGTGCCAGCTCACCACAGGGGGTGAGCTACAATGAGCAGTTCTTC. Translation gives CASSPQGVSYNEQFF. This chain connects TRBV18 to TRBJ2-1, with D perhaps matching TRBD1 (6 bases). Germline CDR1 is KGHSH and CDR2 is LQKENI. V dropped 1 base and J dropped 3 bases, with 10 bases sitting between them. The CDR3 is 15 amino acids.

The V and J genes are TRBV30 and TRBJ1-4; D may be TRBD1 (6 bases). The CDR3 is made up of 16 amino acids. Per the germline V gene, CDR1 is GTSNPN and CDR2 is SVGIG (reference sequence). Trimming cost V 3 bases and J 8 bases, with 22 bases left between them. This CDR3 is CAWSVSVGTSQEKLFF. The CDR3 DNA follows: TGTGCCTGGAGCGTTTCAGTAGGGACATCACAGGAAAAACTGTTTTTT.

V gene TRBV6-5 combines with J gene TRBJ1-2, with D possibly matching TRBD1 (6 bases). In germline, CDR1 is MNHEY, CDR2 SVGAGI. V was clipped by 10 bases and J by 1 base, with 19 bases between them. This CDR3 comprises 15 residues. As DNA, the CDR3 is TGTGCCATCGGGAGGGGGGGTTCGTTTAACTATGGCTACACCTTC. Its protein product is CAIGRGGSFNYGYTF.

J is TRBJ1-1 and V is TRBV28; no clear D. This CDR3 has 14 residues. Germline CDR1 and CDR2: MDHEN and SYDVKM. V gave up 4 bases and J gave up 7 bases, with 16 bases separating them. The CDR3 spells CASSSQPRSGEAFF. CDR3 coding DNA: TGTGCCAGCAGTTCCCAACCCAGGTCTGGTGAAGCTTTCTTT.

V gene TRBV6-4 combines with J gene TRBJ1-1; 7 bases line up with TRBD1. V shed 6 bases and J 7 bases; nucleotides not matched to a gene: 8. In germline, CDR1 is MRHNA, CDR2 SNTAGT. This CDR3 comprises 13 residues. CDR3 in DNA: TGTGCCAGCAGGGTACAGGGGACGAGTGAAGCTTTCTTT. Its protein product is CASRVQGTSEAFF.

The CDR3 is CASNSDWIYNEQFF. In DNA, the CDR3 is TGTGCCAGCAACAGCGACTGGATCTACAATGAGCAGTTCTTC. The chain carries TRBV11-2 and TRBJ2-1; D gene unclear. CDR3 size: 14 residues. V was trimmed by 7 bases and J by 3 bases, leaving 13 bases between them. The germline V gene has CDR1 SGHAT and CDR2 FQNNGV.

The V and J genes are TRBV6-5 and TRBJ2-3; possibly TRBD1 for D (5 bases). The ends were cut back, 7 bases at V and 4 bases at J, with 15 bases in the middle. Germline V gene lookup returns CDR1 MNHEY and CDR2 SVGAGI. The CDR3 is 14 amino acids. Written as DNA, the CDR3 is TGTGCCAGCACCTCACTCCTAGGGGCAGATACGCAGTATTTT. It specifies CASTSLLGADTQYF.

The chain combines TRBV15 with TRBJ1-5; D is possibly TRBD1 (6 bases). CDR1 and CDR2 from the germline V gene are LNHNV and YYDKDF (reference sequence). This CDR3 is 16 amino acids long. The germline V and J ends were trimmed by 3 bases and 3 bases, with 15 bases remaining between them. CDR3 nucleotides: TGTGCCACCAGCAGCACACAGGGTCCCGTCAATCAGCCCCAGCATTTT. Protein: CATSSTQGPVNQPQHF.